Listed below are T cell receptor beta chains from one sample, sequenced in a study of blood T cell repertoires in COVID-19. Assay: immunoSEQ multiplex PCR; the TCRdb copy retains only in-frame clones and omits some. Among approximately 170,000 clones, less than 90% were seen once, and the ten largest hold 7.6%. The material sequenced was peripheral blood. Source of these receptors: a woman in her seventies with COVID-19, enrolled during active disease. The CDR3 runs from the conserved cysteine through the conserved F or W. The D gene is left open where the match is weak.

>TRBD1|TRBV28|TRBJ1-4
CASSLPGGNEKLFF
>NA|TRBV2|TRBJ1-1
CASRSDIEAFF
>TRBD2|TRBV7-3|TRBJ2-1
CASSFVLASNEQFF
>NA|TRBV6-5|TRBJ2-7
CATTFTQGYEQYF
>TRBD2|TRBV28|TRBJ2-1
CASRGGLAGGFSYNEQFF
>TRBD1|TRBV7-9|TRBJ2-1
CASSLAGTGARSYNEQFF
>TRBD2|TRBV3-1/TRBV3-2|TRBJ2-1
CASSQDSGRANSYNEQFF
>NA|TRBV6-2/TRBV6-3|TRBJ2-1
CASSRTGSYNEQFF
>NA|TRBV28|TRBJ2-4
CASSFLDTALAKNIQYF
>NA|TRBV10-1|TRBJ2-2
CASTNPGPGELFF
>NA|TRBV5-6|TRBJ2-5
CASSWRHLETQYF
>TRBD2|TRBV5-4|TRBJ2-7
CASSFSGGSYEQYF
>TRBD1|TRBV7-8|TRBJ2-7
CASSFDRDGRYEQYF